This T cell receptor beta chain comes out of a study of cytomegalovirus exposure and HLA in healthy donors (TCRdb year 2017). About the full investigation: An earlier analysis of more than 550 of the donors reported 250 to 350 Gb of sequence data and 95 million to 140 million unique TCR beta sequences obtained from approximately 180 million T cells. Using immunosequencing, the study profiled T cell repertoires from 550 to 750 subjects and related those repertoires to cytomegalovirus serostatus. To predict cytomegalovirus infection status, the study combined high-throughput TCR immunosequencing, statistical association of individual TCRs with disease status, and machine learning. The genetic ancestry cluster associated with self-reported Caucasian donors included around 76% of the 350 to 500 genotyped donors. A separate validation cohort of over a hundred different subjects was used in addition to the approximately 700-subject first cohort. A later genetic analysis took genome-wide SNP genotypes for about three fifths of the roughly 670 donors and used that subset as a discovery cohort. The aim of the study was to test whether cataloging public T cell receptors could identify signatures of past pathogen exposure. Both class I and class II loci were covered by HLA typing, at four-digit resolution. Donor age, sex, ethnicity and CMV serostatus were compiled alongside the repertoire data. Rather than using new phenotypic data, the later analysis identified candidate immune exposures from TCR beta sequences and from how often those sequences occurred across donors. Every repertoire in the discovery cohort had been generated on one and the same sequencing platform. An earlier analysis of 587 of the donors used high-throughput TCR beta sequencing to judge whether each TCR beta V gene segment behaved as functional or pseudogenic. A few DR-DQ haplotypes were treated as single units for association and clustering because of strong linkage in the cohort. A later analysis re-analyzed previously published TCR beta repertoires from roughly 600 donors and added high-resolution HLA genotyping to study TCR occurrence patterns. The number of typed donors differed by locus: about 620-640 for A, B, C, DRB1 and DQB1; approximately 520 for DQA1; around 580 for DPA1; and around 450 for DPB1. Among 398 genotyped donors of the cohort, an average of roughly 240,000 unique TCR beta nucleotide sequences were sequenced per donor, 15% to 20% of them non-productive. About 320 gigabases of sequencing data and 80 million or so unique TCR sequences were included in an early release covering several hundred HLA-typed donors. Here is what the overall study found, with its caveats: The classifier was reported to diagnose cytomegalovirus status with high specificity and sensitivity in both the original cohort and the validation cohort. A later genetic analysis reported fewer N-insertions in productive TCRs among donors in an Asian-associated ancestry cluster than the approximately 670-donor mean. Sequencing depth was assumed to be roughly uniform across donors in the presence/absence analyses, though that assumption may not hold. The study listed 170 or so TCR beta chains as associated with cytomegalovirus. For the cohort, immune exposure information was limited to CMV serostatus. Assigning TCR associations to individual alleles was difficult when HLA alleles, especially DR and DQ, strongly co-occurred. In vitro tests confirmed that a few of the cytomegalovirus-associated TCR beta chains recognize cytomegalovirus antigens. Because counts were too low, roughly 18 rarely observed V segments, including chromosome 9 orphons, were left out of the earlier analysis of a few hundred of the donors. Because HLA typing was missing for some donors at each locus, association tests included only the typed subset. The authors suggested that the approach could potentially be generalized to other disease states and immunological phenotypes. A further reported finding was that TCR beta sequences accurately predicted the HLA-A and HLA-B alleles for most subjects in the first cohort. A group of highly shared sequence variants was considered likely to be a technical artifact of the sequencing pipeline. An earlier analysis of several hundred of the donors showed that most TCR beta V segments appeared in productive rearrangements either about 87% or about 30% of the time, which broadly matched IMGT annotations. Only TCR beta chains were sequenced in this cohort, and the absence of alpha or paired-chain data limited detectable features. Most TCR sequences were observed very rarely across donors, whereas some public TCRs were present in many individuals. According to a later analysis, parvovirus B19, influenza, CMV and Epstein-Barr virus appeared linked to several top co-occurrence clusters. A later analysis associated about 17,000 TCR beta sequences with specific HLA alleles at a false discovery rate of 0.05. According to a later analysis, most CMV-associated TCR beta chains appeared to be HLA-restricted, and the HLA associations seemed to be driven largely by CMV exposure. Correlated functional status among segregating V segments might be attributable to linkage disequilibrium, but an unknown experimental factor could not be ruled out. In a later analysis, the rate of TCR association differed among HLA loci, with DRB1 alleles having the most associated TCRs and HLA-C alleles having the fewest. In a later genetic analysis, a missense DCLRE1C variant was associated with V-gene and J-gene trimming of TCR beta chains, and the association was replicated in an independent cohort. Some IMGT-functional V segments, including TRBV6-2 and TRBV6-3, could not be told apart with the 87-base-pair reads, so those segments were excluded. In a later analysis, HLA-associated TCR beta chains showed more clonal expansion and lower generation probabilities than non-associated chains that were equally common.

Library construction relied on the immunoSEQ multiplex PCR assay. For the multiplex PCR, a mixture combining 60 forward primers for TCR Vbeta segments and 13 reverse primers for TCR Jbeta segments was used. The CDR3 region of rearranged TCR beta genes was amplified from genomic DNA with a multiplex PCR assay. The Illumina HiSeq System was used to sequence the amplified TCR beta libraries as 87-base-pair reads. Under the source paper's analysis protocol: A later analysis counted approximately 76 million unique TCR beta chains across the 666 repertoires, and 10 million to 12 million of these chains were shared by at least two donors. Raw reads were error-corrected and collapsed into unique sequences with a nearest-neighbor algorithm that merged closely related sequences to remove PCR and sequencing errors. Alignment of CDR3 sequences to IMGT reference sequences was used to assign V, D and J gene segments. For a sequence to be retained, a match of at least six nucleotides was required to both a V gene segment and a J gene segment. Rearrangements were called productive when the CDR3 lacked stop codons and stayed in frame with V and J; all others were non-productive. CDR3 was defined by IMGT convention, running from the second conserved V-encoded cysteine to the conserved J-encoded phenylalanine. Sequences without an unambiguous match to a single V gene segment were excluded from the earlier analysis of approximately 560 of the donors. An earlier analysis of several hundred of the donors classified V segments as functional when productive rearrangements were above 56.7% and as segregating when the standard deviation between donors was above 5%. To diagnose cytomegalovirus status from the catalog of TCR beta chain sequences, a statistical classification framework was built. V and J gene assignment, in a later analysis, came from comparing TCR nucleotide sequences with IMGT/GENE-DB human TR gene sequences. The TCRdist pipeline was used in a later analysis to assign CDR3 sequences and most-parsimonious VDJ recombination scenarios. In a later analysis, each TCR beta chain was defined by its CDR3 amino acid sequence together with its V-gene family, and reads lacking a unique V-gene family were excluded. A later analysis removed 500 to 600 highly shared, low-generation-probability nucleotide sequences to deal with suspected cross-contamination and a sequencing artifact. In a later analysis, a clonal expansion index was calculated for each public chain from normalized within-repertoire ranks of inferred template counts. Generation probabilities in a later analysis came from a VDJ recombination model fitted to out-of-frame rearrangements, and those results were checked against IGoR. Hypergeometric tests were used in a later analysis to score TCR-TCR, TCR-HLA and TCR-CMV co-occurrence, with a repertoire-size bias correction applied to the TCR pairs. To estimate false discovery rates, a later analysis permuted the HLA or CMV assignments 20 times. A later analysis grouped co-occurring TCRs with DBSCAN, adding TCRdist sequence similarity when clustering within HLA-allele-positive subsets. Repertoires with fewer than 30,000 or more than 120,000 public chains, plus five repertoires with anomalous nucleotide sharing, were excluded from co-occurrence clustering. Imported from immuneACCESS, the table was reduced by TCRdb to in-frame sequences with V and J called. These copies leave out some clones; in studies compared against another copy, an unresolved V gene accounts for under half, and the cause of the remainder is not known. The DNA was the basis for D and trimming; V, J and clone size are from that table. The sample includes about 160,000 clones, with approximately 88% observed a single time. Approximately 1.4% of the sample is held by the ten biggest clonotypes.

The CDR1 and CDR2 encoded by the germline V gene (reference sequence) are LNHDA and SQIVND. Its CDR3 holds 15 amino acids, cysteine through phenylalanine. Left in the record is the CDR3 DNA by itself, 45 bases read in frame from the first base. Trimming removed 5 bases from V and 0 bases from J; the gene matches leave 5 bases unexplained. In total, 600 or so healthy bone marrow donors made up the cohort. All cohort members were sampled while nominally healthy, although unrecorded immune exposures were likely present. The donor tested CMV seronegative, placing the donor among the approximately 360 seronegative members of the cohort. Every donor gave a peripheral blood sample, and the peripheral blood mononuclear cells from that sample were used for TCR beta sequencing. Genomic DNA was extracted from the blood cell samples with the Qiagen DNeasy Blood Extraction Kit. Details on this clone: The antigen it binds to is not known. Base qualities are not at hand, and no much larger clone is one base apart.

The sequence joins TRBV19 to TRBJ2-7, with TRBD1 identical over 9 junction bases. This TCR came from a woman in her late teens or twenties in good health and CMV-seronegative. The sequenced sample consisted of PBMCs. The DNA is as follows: TGTGCCAGTAGTCCGGGACAGGGCCGCTCCTACGAGCAGTACTTC. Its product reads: CASSPGQGRSYEQYF.